The T cell receptor (beta chain) under discussion was sequenced for a study of T cells in Graves' hyperthyroidism and ophthalmopathy. Researchers took RNA transcripts and amplified the TCR beta CDR3 regions from them. The study used the HTBI primer set for a first-round RT-PCR of the TCR CDR3. TCRdb passed the multiplex PCR reads through MiXCR, listing each CDR3 protein once. In the table there are 350,000 or so distinct CDR3 sequences, 17% of which are singletons. The receptor comes from a young woman with Graves' hyperthyroidism that later progressed to Graves' ophthalmopathy. Sequencing input: blood.

Here the CDR3 reads CSVERGKSEQYF. In nucleotides, the CDR3 is TGCAGCGTTGAAAGGGGAAAGAGCGAGCAGTACTTC. V gene TRBV29-1 combines with J gene TRBJ2-7; tentatively, D is TRBD1 (5 bases). V was clipped by 2 bases and J by 6 bases, with 11 bases between them. CDR3 length equals 12 residues. CDR1 SQVTM and CDR2 ANQGSEA come from the germline V gene.